The clone carrying this T cell receptor (beta chain) appeared a few times. This sample was included in a study of cytomegalovirus exposure and HLA in healthy donors. Germline CDR1 is SGHTA and CDR2 is FQGNSA. V lost 4 bases and J 7 bases, leaving 5 bases between the germline ends. CDR3 length equals 11 residues. PCR amplification relied on 60 Vbeta primers (plus 13 Jbeta primers). Here immunoSEQ multiplex PCR was the method, and the copy in TCRdb shows in-frame clones only, minus some. Of 130,000 to 150,000 clones listed, approximately 9% are singletons. V and J are TRBV7-2 and TRBJ2-1; no definite D call. The material sequenced was PBMCs. The TCR originated in a male donor in good health and CMV-seronegative. The CDR3 loop is CASSSINEQFF. Written as DNA, the CDR3 is TGTGCCAGCAGCTCTATTAATGAGCAGTTCTTC.